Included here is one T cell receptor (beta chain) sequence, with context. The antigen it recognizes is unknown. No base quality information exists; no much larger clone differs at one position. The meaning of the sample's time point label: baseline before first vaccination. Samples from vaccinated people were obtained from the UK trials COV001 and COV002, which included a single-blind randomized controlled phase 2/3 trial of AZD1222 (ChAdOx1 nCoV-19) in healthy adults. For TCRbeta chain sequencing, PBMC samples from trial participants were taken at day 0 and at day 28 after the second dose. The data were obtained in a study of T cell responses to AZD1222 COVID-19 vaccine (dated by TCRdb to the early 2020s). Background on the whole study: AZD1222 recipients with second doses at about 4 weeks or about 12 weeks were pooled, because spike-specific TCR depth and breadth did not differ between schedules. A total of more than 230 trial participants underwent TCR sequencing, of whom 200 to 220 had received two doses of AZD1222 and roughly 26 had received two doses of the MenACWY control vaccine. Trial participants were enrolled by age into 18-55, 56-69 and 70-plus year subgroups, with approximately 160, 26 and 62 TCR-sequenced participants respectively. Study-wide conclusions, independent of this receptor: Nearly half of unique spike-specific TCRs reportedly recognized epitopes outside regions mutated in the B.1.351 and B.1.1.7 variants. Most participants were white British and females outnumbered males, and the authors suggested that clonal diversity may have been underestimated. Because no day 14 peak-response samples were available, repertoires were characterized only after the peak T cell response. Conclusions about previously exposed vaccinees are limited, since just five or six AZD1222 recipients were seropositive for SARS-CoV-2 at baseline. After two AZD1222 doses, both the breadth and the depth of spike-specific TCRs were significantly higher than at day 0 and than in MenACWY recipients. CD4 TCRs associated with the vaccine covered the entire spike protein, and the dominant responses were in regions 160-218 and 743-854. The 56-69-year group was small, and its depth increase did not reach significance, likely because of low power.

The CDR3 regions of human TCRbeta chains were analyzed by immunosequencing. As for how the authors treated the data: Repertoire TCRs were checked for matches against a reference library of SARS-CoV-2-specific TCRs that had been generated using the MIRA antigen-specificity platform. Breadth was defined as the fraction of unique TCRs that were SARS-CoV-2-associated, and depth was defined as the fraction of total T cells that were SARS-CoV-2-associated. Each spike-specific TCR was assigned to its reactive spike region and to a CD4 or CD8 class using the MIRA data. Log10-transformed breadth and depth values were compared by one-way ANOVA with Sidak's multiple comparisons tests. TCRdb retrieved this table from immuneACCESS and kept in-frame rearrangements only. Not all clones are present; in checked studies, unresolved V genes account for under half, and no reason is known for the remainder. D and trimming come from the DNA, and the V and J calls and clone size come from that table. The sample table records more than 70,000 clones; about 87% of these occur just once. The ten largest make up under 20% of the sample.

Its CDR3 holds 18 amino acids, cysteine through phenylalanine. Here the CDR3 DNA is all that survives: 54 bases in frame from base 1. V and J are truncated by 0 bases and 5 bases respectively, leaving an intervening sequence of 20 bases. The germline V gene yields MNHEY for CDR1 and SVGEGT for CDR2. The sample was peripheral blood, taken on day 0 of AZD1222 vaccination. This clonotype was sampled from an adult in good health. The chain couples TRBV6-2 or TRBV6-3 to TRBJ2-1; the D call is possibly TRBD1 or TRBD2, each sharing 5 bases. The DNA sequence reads TGTGCCAGCAGTTACTCGAGGGGTCGGAGCGTGATTAACAATGAGCAGTTCTTC. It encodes CASSYSRGRSVINNEQFF.